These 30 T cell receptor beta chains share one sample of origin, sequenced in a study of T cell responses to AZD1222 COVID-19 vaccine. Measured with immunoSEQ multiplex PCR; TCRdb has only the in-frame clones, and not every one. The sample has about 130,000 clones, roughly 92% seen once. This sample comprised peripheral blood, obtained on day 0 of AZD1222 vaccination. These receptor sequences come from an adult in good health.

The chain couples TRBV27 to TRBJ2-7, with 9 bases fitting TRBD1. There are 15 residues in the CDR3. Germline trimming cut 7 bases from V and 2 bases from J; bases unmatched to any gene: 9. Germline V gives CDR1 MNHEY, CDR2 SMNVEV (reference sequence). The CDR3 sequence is CASTSLGQGTYEQYF. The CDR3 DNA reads TGTGCCAGCACCTCCTTGGGACAGGGCACCTACGAGCAGTACTTC.

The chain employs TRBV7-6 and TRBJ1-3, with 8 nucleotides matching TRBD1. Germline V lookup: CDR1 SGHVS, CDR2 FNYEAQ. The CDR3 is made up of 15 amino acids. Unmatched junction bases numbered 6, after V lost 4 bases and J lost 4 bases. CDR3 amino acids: CASSSGQGGGNTIYF. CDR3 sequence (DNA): TGTGCCAGCAGCTCCGGACAGGGTGGAGGAAACACCATATATTTT.

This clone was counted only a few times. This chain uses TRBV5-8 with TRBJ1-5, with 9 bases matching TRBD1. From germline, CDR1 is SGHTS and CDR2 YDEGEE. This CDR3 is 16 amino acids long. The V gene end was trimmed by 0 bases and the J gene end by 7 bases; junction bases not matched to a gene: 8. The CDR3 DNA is TGTGCCAGCAGCTTGGATCCCGGGACAGGGAACCAGCCCCAGCATTTT. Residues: CASSLDPGTGNQPQHF.

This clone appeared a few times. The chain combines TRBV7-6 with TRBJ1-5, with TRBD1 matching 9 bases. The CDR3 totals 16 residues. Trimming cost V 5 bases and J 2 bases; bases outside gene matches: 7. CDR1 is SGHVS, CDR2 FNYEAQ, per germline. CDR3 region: CASSARTGVGNQPQHF. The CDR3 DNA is TGTGCCAGCAGCGCCAGGACAGGGGTCGGCAATCAGCCCCAGCATTTT.

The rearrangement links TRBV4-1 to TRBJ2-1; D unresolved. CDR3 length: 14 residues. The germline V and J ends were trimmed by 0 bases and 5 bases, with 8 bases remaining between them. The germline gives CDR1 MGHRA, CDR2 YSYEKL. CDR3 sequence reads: CASSQDAQDNEQFF. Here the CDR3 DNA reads TGCGCCAGCAGCCAAGACGCCCAAGACAATGAGCAGTTCTTC.

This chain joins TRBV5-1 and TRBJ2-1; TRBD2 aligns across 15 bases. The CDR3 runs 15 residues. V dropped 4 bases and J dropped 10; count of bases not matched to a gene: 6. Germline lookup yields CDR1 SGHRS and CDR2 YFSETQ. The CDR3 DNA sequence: TGCGCCAGCAGCGGAGGACTAGCGGGAGGGGACGAGCAGTTCTTC. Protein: CASSGGLAGGDEQFF. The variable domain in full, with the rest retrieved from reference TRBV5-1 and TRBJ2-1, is KAGVTQTPRYLIKTRGQQVTLSCSPISGHRSVSWYQQTPGQGLQFLFEYFSETQRNKGNFPGRFSGRQFSNSRSEMNVSTLELGDSALYLCASSGGLAGGDEQFFGPGTRLTVL.

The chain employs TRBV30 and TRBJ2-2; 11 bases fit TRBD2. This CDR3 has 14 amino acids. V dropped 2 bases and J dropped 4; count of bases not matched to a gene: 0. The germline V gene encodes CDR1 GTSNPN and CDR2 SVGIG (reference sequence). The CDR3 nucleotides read TGTGCCTGGAGTCTAGCGGGAGGCACCGGGGAGCTGTTTTTT. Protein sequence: CAWSLAGGTGELFF.

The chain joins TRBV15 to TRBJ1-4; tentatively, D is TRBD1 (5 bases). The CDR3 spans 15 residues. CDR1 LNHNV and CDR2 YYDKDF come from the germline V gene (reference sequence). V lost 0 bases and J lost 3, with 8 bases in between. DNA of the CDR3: TGTGCCACCAGCAGAGATCGGGGGTCTAATGAAAAACTGTTTTTT. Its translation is CATSRDRGSNEKLFF.

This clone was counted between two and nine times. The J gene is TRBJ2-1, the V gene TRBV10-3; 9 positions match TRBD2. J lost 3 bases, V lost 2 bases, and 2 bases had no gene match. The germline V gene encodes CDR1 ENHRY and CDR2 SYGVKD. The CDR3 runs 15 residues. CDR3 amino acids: CAISEGTSYYNEQFF. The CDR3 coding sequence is TGTGCCATCAGTGAGGGGACTAGCTACTACAATGAGCAGTTCTTC.

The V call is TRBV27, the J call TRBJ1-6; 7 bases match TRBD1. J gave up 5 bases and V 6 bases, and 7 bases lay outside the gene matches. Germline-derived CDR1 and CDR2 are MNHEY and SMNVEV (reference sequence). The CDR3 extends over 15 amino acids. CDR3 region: CASSRVTGDNSPLHF. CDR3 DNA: TGTGCCAGCAGCCGGGTAACAGGGGATAATTCACCCCTCCACTTT.

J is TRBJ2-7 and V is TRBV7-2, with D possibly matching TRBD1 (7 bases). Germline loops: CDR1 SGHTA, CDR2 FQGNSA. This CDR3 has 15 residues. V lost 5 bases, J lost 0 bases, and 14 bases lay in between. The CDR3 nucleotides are TGTGCCAGCAGCCGGAGGGGGCTAAGCTCCTACGAGCAGTACTTC. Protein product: CASSRRGLSSYEQYF.

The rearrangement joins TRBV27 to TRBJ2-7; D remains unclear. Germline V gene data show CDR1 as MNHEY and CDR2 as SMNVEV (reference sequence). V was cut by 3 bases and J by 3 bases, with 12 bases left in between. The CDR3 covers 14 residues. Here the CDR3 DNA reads TGTGCCAGCAGTTTCGGCAGCTCCCACTACGAGCAGTACTTC. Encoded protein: CASSFGSSHYEQYF.

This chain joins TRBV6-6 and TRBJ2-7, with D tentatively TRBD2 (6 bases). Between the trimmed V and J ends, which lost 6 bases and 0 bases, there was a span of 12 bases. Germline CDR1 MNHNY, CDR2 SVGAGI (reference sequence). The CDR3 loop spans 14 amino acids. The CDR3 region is CASRQGTGSYEQYF. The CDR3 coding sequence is TGTGCCAGCAGACAAGGGACTGGCTCCTACGAGCAGTACTTC.

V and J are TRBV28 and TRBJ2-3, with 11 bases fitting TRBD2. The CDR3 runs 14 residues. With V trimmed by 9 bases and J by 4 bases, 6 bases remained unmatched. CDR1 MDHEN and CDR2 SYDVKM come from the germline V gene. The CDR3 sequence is CASKLAGVADTQYF. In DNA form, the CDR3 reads TGTGCCAGTAAACTAGCGGGAGTTGCAGATACGCAGTATTTT.

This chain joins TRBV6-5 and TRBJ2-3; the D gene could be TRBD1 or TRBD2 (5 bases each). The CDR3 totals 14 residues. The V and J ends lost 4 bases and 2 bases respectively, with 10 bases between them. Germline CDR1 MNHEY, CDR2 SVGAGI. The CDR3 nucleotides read TGTGCCAGCAGTTTTGGGGGATACACAGATACGCAGTATTTT. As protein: CASSFGGYTDTQYF.

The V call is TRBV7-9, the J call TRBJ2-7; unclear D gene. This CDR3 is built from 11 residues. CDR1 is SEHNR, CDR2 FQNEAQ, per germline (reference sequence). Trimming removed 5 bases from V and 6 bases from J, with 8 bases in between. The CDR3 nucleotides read TGTGCCAGCAGCGCTCAAATCGAGCAGTACTTC. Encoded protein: CASSAQIEQYF.

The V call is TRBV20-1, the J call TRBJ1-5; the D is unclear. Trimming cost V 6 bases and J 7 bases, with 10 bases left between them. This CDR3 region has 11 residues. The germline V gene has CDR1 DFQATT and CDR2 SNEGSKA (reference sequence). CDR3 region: CSAAREQPQHF. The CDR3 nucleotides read TGCAGTGCGGCGAGGGAGCAGCCCCAGCATTTT.

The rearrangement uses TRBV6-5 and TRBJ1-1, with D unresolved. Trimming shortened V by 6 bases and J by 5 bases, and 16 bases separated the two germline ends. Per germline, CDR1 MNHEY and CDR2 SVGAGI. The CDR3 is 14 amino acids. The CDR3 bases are TGTGCCAGCAGATCGACCAGGCGGAGGACTGAAGCTTTCTTT. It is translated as CASRSTRRRTEAFF.

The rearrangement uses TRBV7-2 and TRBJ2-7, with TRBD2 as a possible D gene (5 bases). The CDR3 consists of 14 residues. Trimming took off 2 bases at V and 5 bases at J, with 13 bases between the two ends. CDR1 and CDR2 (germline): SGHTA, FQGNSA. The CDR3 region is CASSLSGSGHEQYF. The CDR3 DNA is TGTGCCAGCAGCTTATCGGGATCAGGCCACGAGCAGTACTTC.

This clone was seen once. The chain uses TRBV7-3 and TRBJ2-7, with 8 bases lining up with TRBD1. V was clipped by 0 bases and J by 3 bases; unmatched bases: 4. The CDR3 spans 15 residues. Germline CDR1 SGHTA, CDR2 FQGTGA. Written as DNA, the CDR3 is TGTGCCAGCAGCTTAACTGGCAGGGGGCACTACGAGCAGTACTTC. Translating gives CASSLTGRGHYEQYF.

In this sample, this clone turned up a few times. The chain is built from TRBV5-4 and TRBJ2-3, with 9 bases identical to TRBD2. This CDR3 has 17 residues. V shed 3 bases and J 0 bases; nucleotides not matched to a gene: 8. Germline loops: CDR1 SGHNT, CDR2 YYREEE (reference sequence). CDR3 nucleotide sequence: TGTGCCAGCAGCTCGGTAGCGGGAGTATTGAGCACAGATACGCAGTATTTT. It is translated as CASSSVAGVLSTDTQYF.

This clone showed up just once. The CDR3 DNA is TGTGCCAGCAGGACAGGGTCTAACTATGGCTACACCTTC. Translation gives CASRTGSNYGYTF. The V call is TRBV6-5, the J call TRBJ1-2, with 7 bases fitting TRBD1. The germline V gene has CDR1 MNHEY and CDR2 SVGAGI. The CDR3 has 13 amino acids. Trimming took 6 bases from V and 0 from J; bases not matched to a gene: 1.

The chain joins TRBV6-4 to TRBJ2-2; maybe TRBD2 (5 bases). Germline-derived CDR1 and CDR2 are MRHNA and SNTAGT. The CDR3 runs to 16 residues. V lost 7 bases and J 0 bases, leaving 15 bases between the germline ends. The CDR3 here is CASKWDSASNTGELFF. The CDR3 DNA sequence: TGTGCCAGCAAGTGGGATAGCGCCTCGAACACCGGGGAGCTGTTTTTT.

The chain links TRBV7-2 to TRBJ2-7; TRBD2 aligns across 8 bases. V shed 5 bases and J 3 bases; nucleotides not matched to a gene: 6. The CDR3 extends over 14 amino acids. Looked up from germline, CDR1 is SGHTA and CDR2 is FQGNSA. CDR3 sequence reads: CASSLSGGVYEQYF. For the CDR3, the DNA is TGTGCCAGCAGCCTCTCGGGGGGGGTCTACGAGCAGTACTTC.

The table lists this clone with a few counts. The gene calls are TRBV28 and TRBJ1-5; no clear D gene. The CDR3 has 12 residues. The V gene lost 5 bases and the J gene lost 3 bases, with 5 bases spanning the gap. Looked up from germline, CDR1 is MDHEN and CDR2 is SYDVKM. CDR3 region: CASSLANQPQHF. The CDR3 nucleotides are TGTGCCAGCAGTCTGGCCAATCAGCCCCAGCATTTT.

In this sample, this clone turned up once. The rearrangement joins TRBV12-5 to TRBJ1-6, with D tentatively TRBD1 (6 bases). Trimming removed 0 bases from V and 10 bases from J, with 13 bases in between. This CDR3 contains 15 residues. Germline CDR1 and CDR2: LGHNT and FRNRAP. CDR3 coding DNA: TGTGCTAGTGGTTTGGTAGAGGTCAGGGGCTCACCCCTCCACTTT. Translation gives CASGLVEVRGSPLHF. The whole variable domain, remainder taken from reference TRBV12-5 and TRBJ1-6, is DARVTQTPRHKVTEMGQEVTMRCQPILGHNTVFWYRQTMMQGLELLAYFRNRAPLDDSGMPKDRFSAEMPDATLATLKIQPSEPRDSAVYFCASGLVEVRGSPLHFGNGTRLTVT.

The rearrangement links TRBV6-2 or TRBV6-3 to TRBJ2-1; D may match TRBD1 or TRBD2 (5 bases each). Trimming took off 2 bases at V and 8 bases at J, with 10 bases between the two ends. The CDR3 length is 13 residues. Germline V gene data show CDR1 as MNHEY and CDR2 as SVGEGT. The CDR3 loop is CASSYGGGHEQFF. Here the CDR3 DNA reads TGTGCCAGCAGTTACGGGGGTGGGCATGAGCAGTTCTTC.

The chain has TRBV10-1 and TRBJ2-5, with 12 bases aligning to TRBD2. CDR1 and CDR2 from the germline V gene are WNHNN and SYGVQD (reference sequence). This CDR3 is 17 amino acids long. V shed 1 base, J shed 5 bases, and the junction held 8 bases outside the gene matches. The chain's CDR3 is CASSEFRRLAGVETQYF. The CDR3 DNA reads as TGCGCCAGCAGTGAGTTCCGACGACTAGCGGGAGTGGAGACCCAGTACTTC.

The CDR3 loop is CAWRGRGGTEAFF. In DNA, the CDR3 is TGTGCCTGGAGGGGCAGGGGAGGGACTGAAGCTTTCTTT. The rearrangement links TRBV30 to TRBJ1-1, with D possibly being TRBD1 (6 bases). Trimming cost V 3 bases and J 5 bases, with 13 bases left between them. The CDR3 consists of 13 residues. Looked up from germline, CDR1 is GTSNPN and CDR2 is SVGIG (reference sequence).

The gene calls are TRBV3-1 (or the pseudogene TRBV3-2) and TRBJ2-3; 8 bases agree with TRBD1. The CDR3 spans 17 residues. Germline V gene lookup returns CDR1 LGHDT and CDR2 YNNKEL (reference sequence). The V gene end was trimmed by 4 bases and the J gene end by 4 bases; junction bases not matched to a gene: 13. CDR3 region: CASSLHSDRGVPDTQYF. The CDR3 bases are TGTGCCAGCAGCCTCCATTCCGACAGGGGAGTCCCAGATACGCAGTATTTT.